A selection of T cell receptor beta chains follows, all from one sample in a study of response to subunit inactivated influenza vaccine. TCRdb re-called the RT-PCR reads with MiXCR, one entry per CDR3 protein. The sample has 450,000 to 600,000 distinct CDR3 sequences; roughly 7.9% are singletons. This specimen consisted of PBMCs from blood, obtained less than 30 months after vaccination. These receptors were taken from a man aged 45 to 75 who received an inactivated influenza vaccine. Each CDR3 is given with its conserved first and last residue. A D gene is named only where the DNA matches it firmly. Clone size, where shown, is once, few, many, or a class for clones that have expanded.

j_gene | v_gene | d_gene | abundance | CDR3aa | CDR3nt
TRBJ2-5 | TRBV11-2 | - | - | CASSLRWETQYF | TGTGCCAGCAGCTTGAGATGGGAGACCCAGTACTTC
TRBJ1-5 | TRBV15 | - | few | CATSRGEGGQPQHF | TGTGCCACCAGCAGAGGGGAAGGAGGGCAGCCCCAGCATTTT
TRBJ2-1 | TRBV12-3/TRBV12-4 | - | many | CASSLSLDNEQFF | TGTGCCAGCAGTTTAAGCCTTGACAATGAGCAGTTCTTC
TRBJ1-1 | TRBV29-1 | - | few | CSVSMQNTEAFF | TGCAGCGTTTCTATGCAGAACACTGAAGCTTTCTTT
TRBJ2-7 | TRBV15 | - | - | CATSRVLGIAQNSYEQYF | TGTGCCACCAGCAGAGTTTTAGGAATTGCACAGAACTCCTACGAGCAGTACTTC
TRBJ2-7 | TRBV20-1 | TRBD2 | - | CSAMLAGGLYEQYF | TGCAGTGCAATGCTAGCGGGGGGCTTATACGAGCAGTACTTC
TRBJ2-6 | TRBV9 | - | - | CASSVGFRAPISFSGANVLTF | TGTGCCAGCAGCGTCGGGTTCAGGGCTCCAATTTCATTCTCTGGGGCCAACGTCCTGACTTTC
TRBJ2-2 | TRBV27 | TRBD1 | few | CASRAGTGVRTGELFF | TGTGCCAGCAGAGCTGGGACAGGGGTAAGAACCGGGGAGCTGTTTTTT
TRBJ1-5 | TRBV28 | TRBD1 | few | CASSQPTGGNQPQHF | TGTGCCAGCAGTCAACCCACAGGGGGTAATCAGCCCCAGCATTTT
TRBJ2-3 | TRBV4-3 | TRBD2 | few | CASSQGTSGGKTDTQYF | TGCGCCAGCAGCCAAGGAACTAGCGGGGGAAAAACAGATACGCAGTATTTT
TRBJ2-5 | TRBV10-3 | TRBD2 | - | CAISPGLAGLQETQYF | TGTGCCATTTCCCCGGGACTAGCGGGATTACAAGAGACCCAGTACTTC
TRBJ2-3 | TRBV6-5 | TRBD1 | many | CASRRDRVEATDTQYF | TGTGCCAGCAGACGGGACAGGGTTGAAGCCACAGATACGCAGTATTTT
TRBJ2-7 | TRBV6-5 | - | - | CASSYDWSSYEQYF | TGTGCCAGCAGTTACGATTGGAGCTCCTACGAGCAGTACTTC
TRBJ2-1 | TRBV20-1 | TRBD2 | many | CSATGLLAGVRNEQFF | TGCAGTGCTACAGGCTTACTAGCGGGAGTGCGAAATGAGCAGTTCTTC
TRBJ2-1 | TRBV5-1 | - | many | CASSLARNNEQFF | TGCGCCAGCAGCTTGGCTAGAAACAATGAGCAGTTCTTC
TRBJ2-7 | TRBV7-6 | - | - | CASSRNAGLEQYF | TGTGCCAGCAGCCGCAATGCGGGACTCGAGCAGTACTTC
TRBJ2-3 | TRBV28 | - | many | CASSLPSGDTQYF | TGTGCCAGCAGTTTACCTAGTGGAGATACGCAGTATTTT
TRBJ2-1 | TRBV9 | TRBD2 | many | CASSLAGLSYNEQFF | TGTGCCAGCAGTCTAGCGGGCCTTTCCTACAATGAGCAGTTCTTC
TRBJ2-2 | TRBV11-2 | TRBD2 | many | CASSPKGGTGELFF | TGTGCCAGCAGCCCCAAGGGAGGGACCGGGGAGCTGTTTTTT
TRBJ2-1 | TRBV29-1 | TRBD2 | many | CSVEGRAGVKNEQFF | TGCAGCGTTGAAGGTCGAGCGGGAGTGAAGAATGAGCAGTTCTTC
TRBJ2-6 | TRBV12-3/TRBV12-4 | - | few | CASSLTQTGSGANVLTF | TGTGCCAGCAGTCTCACCCAGACAGGCTCTGGGGCCAACGTCCTGACTTTC
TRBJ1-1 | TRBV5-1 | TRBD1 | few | CASSPLQGPNTEAFF | TGCGCCAGCAGCCCACTACAGGGGCCGAACACTGAAGCTTTCTTT
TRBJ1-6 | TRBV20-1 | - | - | CSARGGESNSPLHF | TGCAGTGCTAGAGGAGGCGAGTCAAATTCACCCCTCCACTTT
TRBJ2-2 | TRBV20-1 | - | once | CSVPGGASRANTGELFF | TGCAGTGTGCCGGGCGGAGCCAGCCGTGCGAACACCGGGGAGCTGTTTTTT
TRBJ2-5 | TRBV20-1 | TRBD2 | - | CSAWGGTQYF | TGCAGTGCGTGGGGGGGGACCCAGTACTTC
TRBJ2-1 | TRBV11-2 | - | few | CASSFTDNEQFF | TGTGCCAGCAGCTTCACGGACAATGAGCAGTTCTTC
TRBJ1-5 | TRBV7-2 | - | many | CASSLVTVDQPQHF | TGTGCCAGCAGCTTAGTGACAGTCGATCAGCCCCAGCATTTT
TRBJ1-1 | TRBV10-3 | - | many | CAISEMGGPTEAFF | TGTGCCATCAGTGAAATGGGAGGGCCCACTGAAGCTTTCTTT
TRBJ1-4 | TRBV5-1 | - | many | CASSRAIRSSTNEKLFF | TGCGCCAGCAGTCGGGCGATTAGGAGCTCAACTAATGAAAAACTGTTTTTT
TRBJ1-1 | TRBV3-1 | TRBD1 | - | CASSQWPTGGESEAFF | TGTGCCAGCAGCCAATGGCCAACAGGGGGCGAGTCTGAAGCTTTCTTT
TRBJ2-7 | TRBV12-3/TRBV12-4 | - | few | CASSFGGRDTGVYEQYF | TGTGCCAGCAGTTTCGGTGGGCGGGACACAGGAGTCTACGAGCAGTACTTC
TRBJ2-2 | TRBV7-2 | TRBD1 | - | CASSLEGAVRTGELFF | TGTGCCAGCAGCTTAGAGGGGGCGGTGAGGACCGGGGAGCTGTTTTTT
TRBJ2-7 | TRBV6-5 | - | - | CASSYSTGGSWQYEQYF | TGTGCCAGCAGTTACTCGACTGGGGGATCTTGGCAGTACGAGCAGTACTTC
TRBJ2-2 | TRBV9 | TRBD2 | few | CASSVGSSGKSNTGELFF | TGTGCCAGCAGCGTAGGGAGTAGCGGGAAATCGAACACCGGGGAGCTGTTTTTT
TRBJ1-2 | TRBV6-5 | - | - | CASSYSATASYYGYTF | TGTGCCAGCAGTTACTCTGCGACGGCCTCCTACTATGGCTACACCTTC
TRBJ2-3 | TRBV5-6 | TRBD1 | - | CASSLALGTGTDTQYF | TGTGCCAGCAGCTTGGCACTCGGGACAGGGACAGATACGCAGTATTTT
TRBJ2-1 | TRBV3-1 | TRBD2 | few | CASSQMRLAGNEQFF | TGTGCCAGCAGCCAAATGAGACTAGCAGGGAATGAGCAGTTCTTC
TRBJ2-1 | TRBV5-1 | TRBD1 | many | CASSLGQPSSYNEQFF | TGCGCCAGCAGCCTGGGACAGCCCAGCTCCTACAATGAGCAGTTCTTC
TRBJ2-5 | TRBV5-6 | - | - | CASSYPRVETQYF | TGTGCCAGCAGCTATCCCCGGGTGGAGACCCAGTACTTC
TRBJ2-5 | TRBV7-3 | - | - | CASSRDGETQYF | TGTGCCAGCAGCCGGGACGGGGAGACCCAGTACTTC
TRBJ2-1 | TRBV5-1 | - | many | CASSVGSGSLYNEQFF | TGCGCCAGCAGCGTGGGGTCAGGGTCCCTCTACAATGAGCAGTTCTTC
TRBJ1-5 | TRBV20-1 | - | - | CSARDRGESNQPQHF | TGCAGTGCTAGAGATCGAGGAGAGAGCAATCAGCCCCAGCATTTT
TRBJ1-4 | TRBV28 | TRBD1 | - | CASSSPGTEKGKLFF | TGTGCCAGCAGCAGCCCCGGGACAGAAAAAGGGAAACTGTTTTTT
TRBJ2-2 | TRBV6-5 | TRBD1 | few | CASSYAGGSGELFF | TGTGCCAGCAGTTACGCAGGGGGCAGCGGGGAGCTGTTTTTT
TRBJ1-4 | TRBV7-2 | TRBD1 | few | CASSSNRQGTNEKLFF | TGTGCCAGCAGCTCTAACCGACAGGGGACTAATGAAAAACTGTTTTTT
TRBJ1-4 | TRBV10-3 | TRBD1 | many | CAISVTGGSEEKLFF | TGTGCCATCAGTGTCACAGGGGGGAGCGAAGAAAAACTGTTTTTT
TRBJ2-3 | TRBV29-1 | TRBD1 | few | CSVPTGTGNTDTQYF | TGCAGCGTTCCCACCGGGACAGGGAACACAGATACGCAGTATTTT
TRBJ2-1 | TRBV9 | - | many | CASSVGRGPYNEQFF | TGTGCCAGCAGCGTAGGGAGGGGCCCCTACAATGAGCAGTTCTTC
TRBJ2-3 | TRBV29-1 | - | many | CSAALLLVAPETDTQYF | TGCAGCGCCGCCCTACTGCTCGTCGCGCCAGAAACAGATACGCAGTATTTT
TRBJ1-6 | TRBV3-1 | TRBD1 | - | CAGSQEVGTGGVPHSPLHF | TGTGCCGGCAGCCAAGAGGTAGGGACAGGGGGCGTCCCTCATTCACCCCTCCACTTT
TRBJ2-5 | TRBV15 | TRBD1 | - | CATSGDRELQETQYF | TGTGCCACCAGCGGCGACAGGGAACTCCAAGAGACCCAGTACTTC
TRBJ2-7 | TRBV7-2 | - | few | CASSLVQPGNYEQYF | TGTGCCAGCAGCTTAGTGCAGCCCGGGAACTACGAGCAGTACTTC
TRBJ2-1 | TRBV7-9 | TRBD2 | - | CASSQSLMASGDWFF | TGTGCCAGCAGCCAATCCCTCATGGCTAGCGGGGATTGGTTCTTC